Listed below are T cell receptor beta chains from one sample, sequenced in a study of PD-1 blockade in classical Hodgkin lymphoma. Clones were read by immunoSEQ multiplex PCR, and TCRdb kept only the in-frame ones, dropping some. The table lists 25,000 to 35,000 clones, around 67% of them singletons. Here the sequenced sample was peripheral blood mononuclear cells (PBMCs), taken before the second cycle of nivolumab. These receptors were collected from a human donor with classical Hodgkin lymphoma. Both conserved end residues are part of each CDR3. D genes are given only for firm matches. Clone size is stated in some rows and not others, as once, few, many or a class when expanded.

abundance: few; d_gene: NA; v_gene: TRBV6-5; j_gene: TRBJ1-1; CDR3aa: CASSVGGDTEAFF; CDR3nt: TGTGCCAGCAGTGTGGGAGGGGACACTGAAGCTTTCTTT
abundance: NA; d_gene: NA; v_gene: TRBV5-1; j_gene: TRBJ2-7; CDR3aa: CASSWPGTDEQYF; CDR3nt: TGCGCCAGCAGCTGGCCCGGGACCGACGAGCAGTACTTC
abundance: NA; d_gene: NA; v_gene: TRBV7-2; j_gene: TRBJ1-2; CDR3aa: CASSLAADGGSGYTF; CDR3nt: TGTGCCAGCAGCTTAGCTGCGGATGGGGGCAGCGGCTACACCTTC
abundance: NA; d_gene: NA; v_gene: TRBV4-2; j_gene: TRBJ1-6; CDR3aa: CASSQADLSREVLLISPLHF; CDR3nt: TGTGCCAGCAGCCAAGCGGACCTCAGTCGGGAGGTTCTCCTAATTTCACCCCTCCACTTT
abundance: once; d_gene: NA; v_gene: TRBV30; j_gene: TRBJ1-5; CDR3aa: CAWSVEGDQPQHF; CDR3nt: TGTGCCTGGAGTGTGGAGGGGGATCAGCCCCAGCATTTT
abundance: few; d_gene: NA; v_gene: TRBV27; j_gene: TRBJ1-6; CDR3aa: CASSFGGSNSPLHF; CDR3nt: TGTGCCAGCAGTTTTGGGGGTTCTAATTCACCCCTCCACTTT
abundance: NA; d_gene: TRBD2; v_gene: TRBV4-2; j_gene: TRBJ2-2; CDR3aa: CASSVQGRGEAGELFF; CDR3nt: TGTGCCAGCAGCGTCCAAGGGCGGGGGGAGGCCGGGGAGCTGTTTTTT
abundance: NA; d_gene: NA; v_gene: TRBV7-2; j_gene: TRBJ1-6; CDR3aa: CASSLVFGGNSPLHF; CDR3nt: TGTGCCAGCAGCTTAGTATTTGGGGGTAATTCACCCCTCCACTTT
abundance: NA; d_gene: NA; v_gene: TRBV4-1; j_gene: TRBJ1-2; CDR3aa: CASSQERGGIANYGYTF; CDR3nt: TGCGCCAGCAGCCAAGAGAGGGGGGGGATAGCTAACTATGGCTACACCTTC
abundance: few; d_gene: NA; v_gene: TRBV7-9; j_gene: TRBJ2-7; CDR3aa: CASIRERVLPYEQYF; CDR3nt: TGTGCCAGCATTAGGGAGCGGGTCCTCCCCTACGAGCAGTACTTC
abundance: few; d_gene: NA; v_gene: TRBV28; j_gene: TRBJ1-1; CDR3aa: CASSLGGRVSTEAFF; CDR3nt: TGTGCCAGCAGTTTGGGGGGGCGCGTATCCACTGAAGCTTTCTTT
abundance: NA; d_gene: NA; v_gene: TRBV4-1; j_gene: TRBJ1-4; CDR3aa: CASSQDGGIRGEKLFF; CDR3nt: TGCGCCAGCAGCCAAGATGGCGGGATCAGGGGTGAAAAACTGTTTTTT
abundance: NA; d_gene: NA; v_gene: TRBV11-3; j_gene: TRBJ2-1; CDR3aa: CASSLGYGDGSYNEQFF; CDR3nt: TGTGCCAGCAGCTTAGGATATGGGGATGGCTCCTACAATGAGCAGTTCTTC
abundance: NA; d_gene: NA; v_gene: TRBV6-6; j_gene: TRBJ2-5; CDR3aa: CASSYRSGTQYF; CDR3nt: TGTGCCAGCAGTTACCGGTCGGGGACCCAGTACTTC
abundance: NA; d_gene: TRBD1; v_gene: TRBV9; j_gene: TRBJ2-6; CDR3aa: CASSGQGGPGANVLTF; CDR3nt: TGTGCCAGCAGCGGACAGGGGGGTCCTGGGGCCAACGTCCTGACTTTC
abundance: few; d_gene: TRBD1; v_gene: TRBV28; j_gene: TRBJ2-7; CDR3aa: CASSPPTGGHEQYF; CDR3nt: TGTGCCAGCAGTCCACCGACAGGGGGCCACGAGCAGTACTTC
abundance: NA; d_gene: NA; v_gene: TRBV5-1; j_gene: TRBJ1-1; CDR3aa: CASSLGGNTEAFF; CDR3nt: TGCGCCAGCAGCTTGGGGGGGAATACTGAAGCTTTCTTT
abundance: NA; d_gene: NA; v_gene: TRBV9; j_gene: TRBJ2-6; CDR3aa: CASSVRERPSGANVLTF; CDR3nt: TGTGCCAGCAGCGTAAGGGAGCGACCCTCTGGGGCCAACGTCCTGACTTTC